This TCR beta chain derives from a study of glioma-infiltrating T cells after dendritic cell vaccination. The time point is: after dendritic cell vaccination, including at tumor progression/relapse. Germline values: CDR1 SGHTA, CDR2 FQGNSA. V was pared by 0 bases and J by 3 bases, with 8 bases between. This CDR3 spans 14 amino acids. This clone was seen more than once but under ten times. Amplification used 60 V beta primers and 13 J beta primers. Sequencing was performed with immunoSEQ multiplex PCR; in TCRdb, only in-frame clones are kept and a portion is missing. The sample holds around 87,000 clones; under 85% are singletons and the top ten take less than 8%.

The chain is built from TRBV7-2 and TRBJ2-5; D is undetermined. The material was blood, obtained after dendritic cell vaccination. The TCR comes from a human donor with glioblastoma. As DNA, the CDR3 is TGTGCCAGCAGCTTAGCAAGCCAGGAAGAGACCCAGTACTTC. This sequence encodes CASSLASQEETQYF. Filled out from reference TRBV7-2 and TRBJ2-5, the complete variable domain reads GAGVSQSPSNKVTEKGKDVELRCDPISGHTALYWYRQSLGQGLEFLIYFQGNSAPDKSGLPSDRFSAERTGGSVSTLTIQRTQQEDSAVYLCASSLASQEETQYFGPGTRLLVL.